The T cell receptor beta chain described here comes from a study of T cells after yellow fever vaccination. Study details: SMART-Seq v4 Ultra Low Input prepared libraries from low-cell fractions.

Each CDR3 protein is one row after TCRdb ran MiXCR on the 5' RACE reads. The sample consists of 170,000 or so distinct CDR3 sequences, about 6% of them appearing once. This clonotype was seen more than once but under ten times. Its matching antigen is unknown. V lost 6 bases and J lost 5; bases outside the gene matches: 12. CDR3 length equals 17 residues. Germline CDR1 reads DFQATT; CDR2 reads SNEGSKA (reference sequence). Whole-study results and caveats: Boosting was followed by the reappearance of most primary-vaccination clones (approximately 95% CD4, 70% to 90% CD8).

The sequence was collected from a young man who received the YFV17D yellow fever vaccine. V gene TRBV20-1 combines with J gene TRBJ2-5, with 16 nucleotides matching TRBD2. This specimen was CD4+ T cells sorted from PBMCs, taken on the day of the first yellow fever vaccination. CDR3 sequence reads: CSAPIGTSGGAGETQYF. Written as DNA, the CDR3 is TGCAGTGCCCCTATCGGGACTAGCGGGGGGGCCGGGGAGACCCAGTACTTC.